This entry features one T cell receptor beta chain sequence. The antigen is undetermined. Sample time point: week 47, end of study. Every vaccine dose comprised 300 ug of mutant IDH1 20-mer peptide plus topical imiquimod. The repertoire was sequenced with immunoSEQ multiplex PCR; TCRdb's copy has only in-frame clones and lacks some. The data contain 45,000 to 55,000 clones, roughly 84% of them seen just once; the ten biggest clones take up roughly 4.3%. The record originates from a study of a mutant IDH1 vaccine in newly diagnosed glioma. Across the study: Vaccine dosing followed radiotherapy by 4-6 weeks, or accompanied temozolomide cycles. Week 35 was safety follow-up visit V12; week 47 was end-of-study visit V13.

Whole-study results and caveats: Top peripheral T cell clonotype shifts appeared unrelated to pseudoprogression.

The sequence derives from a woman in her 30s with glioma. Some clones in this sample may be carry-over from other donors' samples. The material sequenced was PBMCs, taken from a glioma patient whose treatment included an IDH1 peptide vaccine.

The CDR3 loop is CASSLAWDQLSEAFF. The CDR3 nucleotides read TGCGCCAGCAGCTTGGCCTGGGATCAGCTCTCTGAAGCTTTCTTT. The chain joins TRBV5-1 to TRBJ1-1; D ambiguous. Germline V gene sequence: CDR1 SGHRS, CDR2 YFSETQ. The V gene lost 0 bases and the J gene lost 6 bases, with 15 bases spanning the gap. The CDR3 has 15 amino acids.